This T cell receptor (beta chain) was sequenced in a study of cytomegalovirus exposure and HLA in healthy donors. Study observations and caveats: As was reported, the classifier diagnosed cytomegalovirus status with high specificity and sensitivity. A link between a missense DCLRE1C variant and TCR beta V- and J-gene trimming emerged from a later analysis. Owing to their indistinguishability, certain V segments, notably TRBV6-2 and TRBV6-3, were excluded.

This clone has just one count. Antigen: not known. The PCR contained 60 Vbeta and 13 Jbeta primers. Profiled with immunoSEQ multiplex PCR; TCRdb holds only in-frame clones, not every one. The sample consists of over 200,000 clones, roughly 82% of them appearing once. Unrecorded immune exposure was likely among donors, who were nominally healthy when sampled. Germline loops: CDR1 SNHLY, CDR2 FYNNEI. Trimming shortened V by 6 bases and J by 1 base, and 12 bases separated the two germline ends. The CDR3 consists of 14 residues. Sequencing was performed on PBMCs. This TCR was sampled from a man aged 35 to 55 in good health and CMV-seropositive. This rearrangement joins TRBV2 to TRBJ1-1; the D is unclear. The CDR3 region has the DNA TGTGCCAGCAGGGAGTTTGCCGCGAACACTGAAGCTTTCTTT. Amino acids: CASREFAANTEAFF.